Given below is one TCR beta chain in context. The sample belongs to a study of blood T cell repertoires in COVID-19. Study-level background: Whether acute or convalescent, the COVID-19 samples came from the United States, Italy and Spain.

V was cut by 6 bases and J by 3 bases, with 14 bases left in between. Germline CDR1 is ENHRY and CDR2 is SYGVKD. This CDR3 is built from 15 residues. Some clones are missing from TCRdb's copy, which holds only in-frame ones; the method was immunoSEQ multiplex PCR. The table lists about 280,000 clones, 83% of them singletons. The sequenced sample was peripheral blood. The J gene is TRBJ2-2, the V gene TRBV10-3, with D perhaps matching TRBD2 (5 bases). The receptor comes from a woman aged 45-65 years who had recovered from COVID-19. CDR3 DNA sequence: TGTGCCATCAGCGCCGACCGGACTTACACCGGGGAGCTGTTTTTT. Its translation: CAISADRTYTGELFF.